Listed below are T cell receptor beta chains from one sample, sequenced in a study of cytomegalovirus exposure and HLA in healthy donors. Produced via immunoSEQ multiplex PCR; TCRdb's table is partial and in-frame only. The sample has 160,000 or so clones; less than 90% are singletons. Sequenced sample: PBMCs. The receptors come from a woman aged 18-35 years in good health and CMV-seronegative. CDR3s include the opening cysteine and the closing phenylalanine or tryptophan. For some rows the clone size is stated as once, few or many, or as a class when expanded; others skip it.

size	V	J	CDR3
-	TRBV6-5	TRBJ2-1	CAGGQGNEQFF
-	TRBV9	TRBJ2-3	CASSGTLQGRKADTQYF
-	TRBV15	TRBJ1-2	CATRDSGDGYTF
-	TRBV5-1	TRBJ2-1	CASSQLAGGLAEQFF
-	TRBV15	TRBJ1-2	CATRPGTANYGYTF
-	TRBV18	TRBJ2-3	CASSQSGGASDTQYF
-	TRBV9	TRBJ2-2	CASSVVRGRGTGELFF
-	TRBV7-9	TRBJ2-7	CASSSRGLYEQYF
-	TRBV30	TRBJ1-4	CAGDRVERF
-	TRBV5-1	TRBJ1-1	CASSLETGLNTEAFF
-	TRBV2	TRBJ2-1	CASKPGQSNNEQFF
-	TRBV9	TRBJ2-3	CASSVRTSGKGTDTQYF
once	TRBV5-5	TRBJ2-7	CASSLYGQGTYEQYF
-	TRBV2	TRBJ1-1	CASSEWSVNTEAFF
-	TRBV6-1	TRBJ1-2	CASRQVQSNYGYTF
-	TRBV11-3	TRBJ2-3	CASSPGQGRGTDTQYF
few	TRBV4-1	TRBJ1-6	CASSQADEGSPLHF
-	TRBV4-1	TRBJ2-5	CASSLPGAGGSETQYF
few	TRBV5-6	TRBJ1-4	CASSLTLGTYNEKLFF
-	TRBV11-2	TRBJ1-1	CASSLQEDTEAFF
-	TRBV29-1	TRBJ1-2	CSANGDKSGRYTF
-	TRBV7-9	-	CASSSKGGSEQYF
-	TRBV19	TRBJ1-5	CASSISSNQPQHF
-	TRBV6-1	TRBJ1-5	CASSKADVGAQPQHF
-	TRBV7-2	TRBJ2-7	CASSLVLAGYEQYF
-	TRBV2	TRBJ1-4	CASSEQGIGEKLFF
once	TRBV10-3	TRBJ1-4	CAIRPQGVNEKLFF
-	TRBV18	TRBJ2-7	CASSPPTRQGYEQYF
-	TRBV6-6	TRBJ2-7	CASSYVPGEYEQYF